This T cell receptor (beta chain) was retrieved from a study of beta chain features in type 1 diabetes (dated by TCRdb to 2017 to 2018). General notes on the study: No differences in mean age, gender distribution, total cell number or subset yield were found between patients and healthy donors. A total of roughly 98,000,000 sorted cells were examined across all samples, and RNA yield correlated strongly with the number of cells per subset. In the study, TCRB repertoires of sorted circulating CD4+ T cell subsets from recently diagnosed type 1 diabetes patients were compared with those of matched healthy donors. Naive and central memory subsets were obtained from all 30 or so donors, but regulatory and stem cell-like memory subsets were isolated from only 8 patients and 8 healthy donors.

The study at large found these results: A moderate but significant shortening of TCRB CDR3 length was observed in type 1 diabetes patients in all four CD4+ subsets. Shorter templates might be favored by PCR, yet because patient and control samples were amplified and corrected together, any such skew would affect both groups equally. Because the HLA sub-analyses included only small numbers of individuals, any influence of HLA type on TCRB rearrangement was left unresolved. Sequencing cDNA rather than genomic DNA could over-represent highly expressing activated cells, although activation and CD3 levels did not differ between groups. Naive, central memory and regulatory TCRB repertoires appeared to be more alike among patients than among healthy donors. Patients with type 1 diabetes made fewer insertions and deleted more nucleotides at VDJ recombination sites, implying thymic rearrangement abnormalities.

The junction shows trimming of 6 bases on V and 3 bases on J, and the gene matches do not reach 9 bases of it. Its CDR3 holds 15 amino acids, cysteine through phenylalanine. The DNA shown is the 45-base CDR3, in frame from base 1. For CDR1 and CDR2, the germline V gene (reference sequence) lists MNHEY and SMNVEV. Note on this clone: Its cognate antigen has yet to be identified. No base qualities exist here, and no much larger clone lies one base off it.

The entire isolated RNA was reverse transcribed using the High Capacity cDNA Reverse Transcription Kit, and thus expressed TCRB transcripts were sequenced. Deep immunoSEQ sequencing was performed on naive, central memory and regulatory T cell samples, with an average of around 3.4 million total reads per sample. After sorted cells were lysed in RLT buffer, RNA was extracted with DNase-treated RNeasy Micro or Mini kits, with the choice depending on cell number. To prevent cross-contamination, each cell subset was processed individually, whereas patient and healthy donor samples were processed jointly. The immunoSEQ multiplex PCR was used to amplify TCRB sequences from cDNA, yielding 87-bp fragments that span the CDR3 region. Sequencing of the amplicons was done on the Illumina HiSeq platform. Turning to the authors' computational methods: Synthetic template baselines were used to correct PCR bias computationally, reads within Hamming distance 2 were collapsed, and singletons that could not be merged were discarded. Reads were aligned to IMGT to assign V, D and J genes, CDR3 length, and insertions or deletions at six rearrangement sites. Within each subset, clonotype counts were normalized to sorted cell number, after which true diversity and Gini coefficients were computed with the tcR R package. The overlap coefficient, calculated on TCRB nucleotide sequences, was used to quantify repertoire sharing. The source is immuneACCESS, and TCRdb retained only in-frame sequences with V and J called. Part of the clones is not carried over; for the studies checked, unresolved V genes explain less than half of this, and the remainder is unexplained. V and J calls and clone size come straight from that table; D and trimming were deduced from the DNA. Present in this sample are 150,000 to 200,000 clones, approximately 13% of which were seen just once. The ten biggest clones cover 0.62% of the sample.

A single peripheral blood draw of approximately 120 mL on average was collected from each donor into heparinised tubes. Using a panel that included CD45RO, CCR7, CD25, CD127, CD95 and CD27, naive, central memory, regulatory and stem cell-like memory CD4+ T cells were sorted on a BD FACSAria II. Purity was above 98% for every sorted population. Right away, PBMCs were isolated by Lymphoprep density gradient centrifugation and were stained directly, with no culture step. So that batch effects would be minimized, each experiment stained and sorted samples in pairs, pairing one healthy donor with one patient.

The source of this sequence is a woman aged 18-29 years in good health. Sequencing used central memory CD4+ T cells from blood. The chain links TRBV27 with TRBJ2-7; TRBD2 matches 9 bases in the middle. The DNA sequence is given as TGTGCCAGCAGGACGGGACTAGCACCTTTCTACGAGCAGTACTTC. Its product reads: CASRTGLAPFYEQYF.